This T cell receptor (beta chain) was observed in a study of blood T cell repertoires in COVID-19. Study as a whole: Some COVID-19 samples were acute and others convalescent; all came from the United States, Italy and Spain.

Here immunoSEQ multiplex PCR was the method, and the copy in TCRdb shows in-frame clones only, minus some. The repertoire includes about 310,000 clones, 89% of them detected once, and about 5% sits in the top ten. Losses at the gene ends were 1 base for V and 2 bases for J; bases not matched to a gene: 8. The V gene's germline CDR1 is LGHDT and CDR2 YNNKEL (reference sequence). The CDR3 is 17 residues long. The TCR originated in a man aged 55 to 70 who had recovered from COVID-19. The chain recombines TRBV3-1 (or the pseudogene TRBV3-2) with TRBJ2-3, with TRBD2 matching over 8 bases. Sequencing input: PBMCs or T cells enriched from blood (not recorded which). CDR3: CASSQGGVAGHTDTQYF. The CDR3, as DNA: TGTGCCAGCAGCCAAGGAGGAGTAGCGGGACACACAGATACGCAGTATTTT.